The TCR beta chain described here comes from a study of T cells in Graves' hyperthyroidism and ophthalmopathy (dated by TCRdb to the late 2010s). For context, the study as a whole: Peripheral blood was sampled at the time of initial diagnosis, prior to any treatment. To identify TCR V-J signatures that set the groups apart, the researchers used a discovery cohort of 90 to 100 patients, made up of 40 to 45 with Graves' ophthalmopathy and 57 with stable Graves' hyperthyroidism. In several Graves' hyperthyroidism patients, the study also compared T-cell repertoires from thyroid tissue with T-cell repertoires from blood. The paper reports TCR Vbeta CDR3 sequencing of about 140 peripheral blood samples: 43 ophthalmopathy, under 85 hyperthyroidism and about 17 progressor patients. After blood sampling, hyperthyroidism patients were treated with methimazole at a starting dose of 30 mg daily, and ophthalmopathy patients were treated with high-dose intravenous methylprednisolone. The 95 to 100 discovery patients were randomly divided into training and test sets at a 7:3 ratio. Whether ophthalmopathy could be predicted prospectively was tested in an independent validation cohort made up of fewer than 20 hyperthyroidism patients plus 17 patients who later progressed to ophthalmopathy.

The TCR beta CDR3 regions were amplified from RNA transcripts. A first-round RT-PCR of the TCR CDR3 used the HTBI primer set with the Qiagen OneStep RT-PCR kit. Libraries were constructed in a second round of multiplex PCR, after which size selection and purification were performed. The libraries were sequenced on an Illumina HiSeq2000 using paired-end 100 bp reads. Concerning the study's data processing: SOAPnuke was used to process the raw data, with reads discarded if the reads contained adapters or uncalled bases, had a mean Phred below 15, or lacked an exact constant-primer or identifier match. COPE v1.2.5 was used to merge the high-quality paired reads, and each unique nucleotide sequence was defined as a clonotype. Clonotypes were aligned to IMGT TRBV, TRBD and TRBJ reference segments using MiTCR v1.1. Only V-J combinations with frequency above 0.0001, covering about 99% of repertoires, were analysed. A TCS score was defined as the ratio of F50 (clonal expansion) to E x V (chaos), with BLOSUM62-based TCRdist applied between CDR3 peptides within each V-J. Welch's t-statistics and random forest reduced 500 to 650 V-J features to 13, which were used in a naive Bayes classifier (R e1071). The public sequencing data were trimmed at Q25 with fastp and processed into clonotypes with MiXCR by TCRdb, which kept only in-frame beta chains. Each entry merges the rows of one CDR3 protein and shows their most common DNA and genes. The V and J calls come from TCRdb's annotation, not from the publication. Present in this sample are over 200,000 distinct CDR3 sequences, about 15% of which were seen just once. The ten largest make up about an eighth of the sample.

The germline V gene (reference sequence) sets CDR1 to DFQATT and CDR2 to SNEGSKA. The CDR3 holds 14 amino acids from the cysteine to the phenylalanine. The entry retains the CDR3 DNA only, 42 bases that are in frame from base 1. V sheds 3 bases and J sheds 3 bases, leaving 14 bases between their ends. General study outcomes and caveats: A 13 V-J signature model separated ophthalmopathy from stable hyperthyroidism, with about 90% sensitivity and approximately 81% specificity in cross-validation and 80%/75% in testing. Most expanded thyroid clonotypes (frequency above 0.001) were also detected in blood, suggesting blood repertoires may reflect thyroid immune responses. In validation, the model predicted progression to ophthalmopathy a median of roughly 6.2 months before onset, with about 71% sensitivity and more than 72% specificity. No statistical method was used to set the sample size in advance, and investigators knew the group allocation.

A note on this clonotype: Its antigen is unknown. No base quality information exists; no much larger clone differs at one position.

Hyperthyroidism patients were newly diagnosed, had a disease duration of under 2 months, and were aged 18 to 65 years. Any patient with an uncontrolled infection, another autoimmune disease, pregnancy or lactation was excluded. Clinical symptoms, serum thyroxine and TRAb, thyroid ultrasound, and orbital computed tomography formed the basis for the diagnoses. Blood from progressor patients was drawn when they were first diagnosed with hyperthyroidism, before any ophthalmopathy symptoms appeared. PBMCs were separated from around 9.1 ml of fresh peripheral blood using Ficoll-Paque density gradient centrifugation. Progressor patients were initially diagnosed with Graves' hyperthyroidism and developed ophthalmopathy during follow-up. Total RNA was extracted using Trizol reagent, and RNA quality was assessed on an Agilent 2100 Bioanalyzer.

The sample comprised blood. The chain employs TRBV20-1 and TRBJ2-5, with no confident D gene call. The sequence was obtained from a woman in her thirties or forties with Graves' hyperthyroidism that later progressed to Graves' ophthalmopathy. The DNA is TGCAGTGCTAGCGTTCATCTACCGGAAGAGACCCAGTACTTC. Its amino acids are CSASVHLPEETQYF.